The T cell receptor (beta chain) described here comes from a study of early T cells in non-severe SARS-CoV-2 infection. Overall study: From unsorted whole blood, bulk RNA was sequenced, and the chains remained unpaired.

Trimming removed 3 bases at V and 4 bases at J, with 15 bases between. Germline lookup yields CDR1 MGHRA and CDR2 YSYEKL. The CDR3 spans 16 residues. There are many counts of this clonotype. MiXCR was run by TCRdb on the 5' RACE reads, yielding one entry per CDR3 protein. The data show around 86,000 distinct CDR3 sequences, approximately 14% seen once. The sequencing input was whole blood. The genes are TRBV4-1 and TRBJ2-2, with D possibly TRBD2 on 6 matching bases. This clonotype was sampled from an adult who was a healthcare worker with PCR-confirmed SARS-CoV-2 infection or an uninfected control (not recorded which). CDR3 residues: CASSQTGTQGTGELFF. As DNA, the CDR3 is TGCGCCAGCAGCCAGACCGGGACTCAGGGCACCGGGGAGCTGTTTTTT.